The 10 T cell receptor beta chains below come from one sample, sequenced in a study of blood T cell repertoires in COVID-19. Profiling relied on immunoSEQ multiplex PCR, and the TCRdb table lists in-frame clones only, not all of them. Of over 55,000 clones listed, 77% are singletons. What was sequenced was peripheral blood. These TCRs come from a human donor in a cohort sampled during active COVID-19.

V gene TRBV19 combines with J gene TRBJ1-1; D is undetermined. Germline CDR1 reads LNHDA; CDR2 reads SQIVND (reference sequence). Trimming removed 2 bases from V and 1 base from J, with 11 bases in between. This CDR3 comprises 15 residues. CDR3 in amino acids: CASSIWYRGNTEAFF. Here the CDR3 DNA reads TGTGCCAGTAGTATATGGTATCGGGGGAACACTGAAGCTTTCTTT.

This clone was found once. The gene calls are TRBV12-5 and TRBJ2-2; D is unclear. V was shortened by 3 bases and J by 6 bases, with 5 bases between the two germline ends. Germline V CDR1 and CDR2: LGHNT, FRNRAP. The CDR3 covers 12 residues. The CDR3 spells CASGFGPGELFF. The CDR3 DNA is TGTGCTAGTGGTTTTGGGCCCGGGGAGCTGTTTTTT.

The chain recombines TRBV6-6 with TRBJ2-7; 7 nucleotides agree with TRBD2. The CDR3 is 13 amino acids. Germline V gives CDR1 MNHNY, CDR2 SVGAGI (reference sequence). Germline trimming cut 8 bases from V and 2 bases from J; bases unmatched to any gene: 6. The CDR3 reads CASAPGGTYEQYF. DNA of the CDR3: TGTGCCAGCGCACCCGGGGGGACCTACGAGCAGTACTTC.

The chain is built from TRBV18 and TRBJ2-3, with 7 nucleotides matching TRBD2. The CDR3 extends over 14 amino acids. Unmatched junction bases numbered 3, after V lost 2 bases and J lost 4 bases. From germline, CDR1 is KGHSH and CDR2 LQKENI. CDR3 in amino acids: CASSPWGGADTQYF. The DNA of the CDR3 is TGTGCCAGCTCACCATGGGGGGGAGCAGATACGCAGTATTTT.

The rearrangement links TRBV10-3 to TRBJ2-3; 14 nucleotides agree with TRBD2. Germline V lookup: CDR1 ENHRY, CDR2 SYGVKD. The CDR3 has 15 amino acids. V shed 6 bases and J 4 bases; nucleotides not matched to a gene: 3. The CDR3 is CAIRGLAGAADTQYF. The DNA for the CDR3 is TGTGCCATCAGGGGACTAGCGGGAGCGGCAGATACGCAGTATTTT.

This sequence joins TRBV10-2 and TRBJ2-7; tentatively, D is TRBD1 (5 bases). This CDR3 is 15 amino acids long. Deletions cut 2 bases from V and 3 bases from J, with 14 bases between. Germline V gene data show CDR1 as WSHSY and CDR2 as SAAADI. CDR3 sequence reads: CASSELGQGNYEQYF. The CDR3 nucleotides are TGCGCCAGCAGTGAGCTTGGGCAGGGTAACTACGAGCAGTACTTC.

J is TRBJ1-1 and V is TRBV18; D is uncertain. The V and J ends lost 4 bases and 8 bases respectively, with 14 bases between them. This CDR3 region has 13 residues. CDR1 is KGHSH and CDR2 is LQKENI in the germline V gene. The CDR3 DNA sequence: TGTGCCAGCTCACGCTCCCGGGATGCCGAAGCTTTCTTT. Amino acids: CASSRSRDAEAFF.

The J gene is TRBJ1-1, the V gene TRBV6-2 or TRBV6-3, with D possibly matching TRBD1 (5 bases). Looked up from germline, CDR1 is MNHEY and CDR2 is SVGEGT. The V and J ends lost 4 bases and 0 bases respectively, with 15 bases between them. This CDR3 has 16 residues. The CDR3 protein is CASSLGPGTMNTEAFF. Written as DNA, the CDR3 is TGTGCCAGCAGTTTGGGGCCAGGAACTATGAACACTGAAGCTTTCTTT.

This clone has a handful of counts. The chain carries TRBV27 and TRBJ2-5; the D gene is possibly TRBD2 (6 bases). Germline V lookup: CDR1 MNHEY, CDR2 SMNVEV (reference sequence). The V gene lost 5 bases and the J gene lost 4 bases, with 17 bases spanning the gap. The CDR3 runs 15 residues. CDR3: CASSLIPERAETQYF. For the CDR3, the DNA is TGTGCCAGCAGTCTCATTCCGGAGCGGGCAGAGACCCAGTACTTC.

This chain uses TRBV5-1 with TRBJ1-1; perhaps TRBD1 as D (5 bases). Germline loops: CDR1 SGHRS, CDR2 YFSETQ. With 0 bases removed from V and 0 bases from J, the gap between germline ends came to 12 bases. The CDR3 contains 16 residues. This CDR3 reads CASSLDYRRVNTEAFF. In DNA form, the CDR3 reads TGCGCCAGCAGCTTGGATTACAGGAGGGTGAACACTGAAGCTTTCTTT.